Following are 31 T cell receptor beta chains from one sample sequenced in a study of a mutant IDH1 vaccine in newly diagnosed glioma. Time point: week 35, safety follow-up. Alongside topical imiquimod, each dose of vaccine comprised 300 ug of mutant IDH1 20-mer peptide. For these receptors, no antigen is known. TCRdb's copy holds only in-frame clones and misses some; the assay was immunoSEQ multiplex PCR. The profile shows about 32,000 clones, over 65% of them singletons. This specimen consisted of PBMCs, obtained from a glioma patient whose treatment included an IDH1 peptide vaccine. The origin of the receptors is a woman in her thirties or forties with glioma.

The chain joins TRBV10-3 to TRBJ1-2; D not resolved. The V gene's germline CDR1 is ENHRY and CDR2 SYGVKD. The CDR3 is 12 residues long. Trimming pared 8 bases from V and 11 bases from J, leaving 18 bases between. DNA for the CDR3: TGTGCCATCTCCGAGGACGGACGGGTTTACACCTTC. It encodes CAISEDGRVYTF.

The CDR3 sequence is CASSSDRRVTEAFF. CDR3 in DNA: TGTGCCAGCAGCTCGGACAGACGGGTCACTGAAGCTTTCTTT. The chain combines TRBV5-6 with TRBJ1-1; maybe TRBD1 (6 bases). This CDR3 is 14 amino acids long. Germline CDR1 reads SGHDT; CDR2 reads YYEEEE. V gave up 3 bases and J gave up 4 bases, with 13 bases separating them.

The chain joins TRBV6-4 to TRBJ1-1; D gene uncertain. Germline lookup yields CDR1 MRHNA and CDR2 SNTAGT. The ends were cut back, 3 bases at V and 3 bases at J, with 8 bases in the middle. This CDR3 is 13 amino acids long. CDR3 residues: CASSEFQHTEAFF. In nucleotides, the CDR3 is TGTGCCAGCAGTGAGTTTCAGCACACTGAAGCTTTCTTT.

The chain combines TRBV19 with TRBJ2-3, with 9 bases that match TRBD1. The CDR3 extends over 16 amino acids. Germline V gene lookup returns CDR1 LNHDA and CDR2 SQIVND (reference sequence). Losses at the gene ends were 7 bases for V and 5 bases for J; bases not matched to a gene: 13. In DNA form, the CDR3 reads TGTGCCAGTACCCCAATTCCCGGGACAGGGATAGATACGCAGTATTTT. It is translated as CASTPIPGTGIDTQYF.

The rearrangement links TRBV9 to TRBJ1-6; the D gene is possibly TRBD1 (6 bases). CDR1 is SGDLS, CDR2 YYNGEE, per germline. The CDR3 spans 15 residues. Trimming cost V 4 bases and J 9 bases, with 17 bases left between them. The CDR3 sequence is CASSTRDLGASPLHF. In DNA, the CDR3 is TGTGCCAGCAGCACAAGGGACCTGGGGGCTTCACCCCTCCACTTT.

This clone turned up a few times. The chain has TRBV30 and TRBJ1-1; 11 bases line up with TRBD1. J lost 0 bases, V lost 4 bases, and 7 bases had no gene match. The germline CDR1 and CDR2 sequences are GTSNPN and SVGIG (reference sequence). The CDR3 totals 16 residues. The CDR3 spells CAWNSGQGAMNTEAFF. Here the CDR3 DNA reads TGTGCCTGGAATTCAGGACAGGGGGCCATGAACACTGAAGCTTTCTTT.

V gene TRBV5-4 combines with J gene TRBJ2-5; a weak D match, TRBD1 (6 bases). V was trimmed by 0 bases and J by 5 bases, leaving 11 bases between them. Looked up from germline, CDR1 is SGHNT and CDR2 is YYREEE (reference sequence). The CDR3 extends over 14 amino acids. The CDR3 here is CASSLGTGPETQYF. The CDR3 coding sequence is TGTGCCAGCAGCTTGGGAACAGGGCCGGAGACCCAGTACTTC.

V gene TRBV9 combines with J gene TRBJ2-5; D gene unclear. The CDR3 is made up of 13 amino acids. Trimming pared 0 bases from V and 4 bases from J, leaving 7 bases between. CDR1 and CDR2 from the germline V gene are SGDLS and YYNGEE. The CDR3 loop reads CASSVGTVETQYF. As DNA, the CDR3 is TGTGCCAGCAGCGTAGGAACGGTAGAGACCCAGTACTTC.

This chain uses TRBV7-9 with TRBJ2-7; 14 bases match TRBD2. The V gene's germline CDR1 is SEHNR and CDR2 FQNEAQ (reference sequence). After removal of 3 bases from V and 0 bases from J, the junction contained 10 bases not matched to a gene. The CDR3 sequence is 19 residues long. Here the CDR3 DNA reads TGTGCCAGCAGCTTGACCCCGGGACTAGCGGGGGCCAGCTCCTACGAGCAGTACTTC. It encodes CASSLTPGLAGASSYEQYF.

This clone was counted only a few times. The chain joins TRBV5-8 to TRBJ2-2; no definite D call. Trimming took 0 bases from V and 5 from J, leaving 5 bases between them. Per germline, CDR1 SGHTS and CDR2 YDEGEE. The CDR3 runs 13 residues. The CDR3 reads CASSLAATGELFF. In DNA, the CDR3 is TGTGCCAGCAGCTTGGCGGCTACCGGGGAGCTGTTTTTT.

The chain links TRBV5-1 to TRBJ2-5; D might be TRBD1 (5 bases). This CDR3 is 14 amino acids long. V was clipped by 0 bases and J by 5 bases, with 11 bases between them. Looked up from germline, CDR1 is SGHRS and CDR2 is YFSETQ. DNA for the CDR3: TGCGCCAGCAGCTTGGAACCGTCAGGGGAGACCCAGTACTTC. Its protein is CASSLEPSGETQYF.

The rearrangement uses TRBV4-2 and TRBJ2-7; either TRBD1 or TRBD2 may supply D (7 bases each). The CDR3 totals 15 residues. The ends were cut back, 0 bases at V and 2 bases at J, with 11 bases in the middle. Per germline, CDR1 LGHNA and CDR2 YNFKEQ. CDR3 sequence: CASSQEAGGAYEQYF. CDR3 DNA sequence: TGTGCCAGCAGCCAAGAGGCAGGGGGGGCCTACGAGCAGTACTTC.

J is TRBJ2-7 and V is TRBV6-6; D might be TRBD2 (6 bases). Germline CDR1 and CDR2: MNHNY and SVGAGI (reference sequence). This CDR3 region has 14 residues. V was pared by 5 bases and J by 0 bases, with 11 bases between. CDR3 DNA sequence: TGTGCCAGCAGTCCACCCGGGGGCTCCTACGAGCAGTACTTC. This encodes CASSPPGGSYEQYF.

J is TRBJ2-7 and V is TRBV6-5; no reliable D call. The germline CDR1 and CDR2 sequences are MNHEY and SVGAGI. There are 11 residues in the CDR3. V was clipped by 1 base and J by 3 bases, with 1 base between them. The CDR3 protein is CASSYFYEQYF. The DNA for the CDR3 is TGTGCCAGCAGTTACTTCTACGAGCAGTACTTC.

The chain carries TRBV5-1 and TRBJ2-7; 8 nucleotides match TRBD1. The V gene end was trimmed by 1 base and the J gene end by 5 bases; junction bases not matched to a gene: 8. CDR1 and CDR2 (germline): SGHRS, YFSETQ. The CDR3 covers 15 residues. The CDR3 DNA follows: TGCGCCAGCAGCTTGAGCAGGGGGCGATGGGACGAGCAGTACTTC. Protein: CASSLSRGRWDEQYF.

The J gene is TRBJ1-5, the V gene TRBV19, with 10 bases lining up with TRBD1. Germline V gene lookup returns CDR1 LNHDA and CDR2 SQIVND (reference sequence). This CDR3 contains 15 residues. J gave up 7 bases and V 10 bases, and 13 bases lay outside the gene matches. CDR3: CATHPRDRGTQPQHF. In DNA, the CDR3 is TGTGCCACTCACCCCCGGGACAGGGGAACCCAGCCCCAGCATTTT.

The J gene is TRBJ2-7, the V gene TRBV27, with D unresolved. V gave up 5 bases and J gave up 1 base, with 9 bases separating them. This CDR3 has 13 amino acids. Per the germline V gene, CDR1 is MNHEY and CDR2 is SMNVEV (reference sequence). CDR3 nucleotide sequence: TGTGCCAGCAGTGCGACCGTATCCTACGAGCAGTACTTC. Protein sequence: CASSATVSYEQYF.

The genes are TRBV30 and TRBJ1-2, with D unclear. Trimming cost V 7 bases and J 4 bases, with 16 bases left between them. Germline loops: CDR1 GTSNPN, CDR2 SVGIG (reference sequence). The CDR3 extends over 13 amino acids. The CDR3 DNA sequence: TGTGCCTATAAAGGCAGGTCGGGCTATGGCTACACCTTC. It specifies CAYKGRSGYGYTF.

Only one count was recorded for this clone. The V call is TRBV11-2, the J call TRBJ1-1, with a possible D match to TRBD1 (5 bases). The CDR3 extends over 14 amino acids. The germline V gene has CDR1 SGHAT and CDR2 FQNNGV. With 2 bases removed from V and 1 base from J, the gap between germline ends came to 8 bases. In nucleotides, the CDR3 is TGTGCCAGCAGCTTACGGGGGTCGAACACTGAAGCTTTCTTT. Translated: CASSLRGSNTEAFF.

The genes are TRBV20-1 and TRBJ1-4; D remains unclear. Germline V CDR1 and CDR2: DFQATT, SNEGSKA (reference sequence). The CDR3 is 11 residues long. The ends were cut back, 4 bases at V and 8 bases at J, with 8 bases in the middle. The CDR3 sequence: CSATADEKLFF. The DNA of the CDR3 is TGCAGTGCTACAGCGGACGAAAAACTGTTTTTT.

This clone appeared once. Here the CDR3 DNA reads TGTGCCAGCAGCGTACAGGGACTCGGTAATTCACCCCTCCACTTT. Translated, it gives CASSVQGLGNSPLHF. The rearrangement links TRBV11-2 to TRBJ1-6, with a weak D call TRBD1 (6 bases). V lost 5 bases and J lost 6, with 14 bases in between. The CDR3 extends over 15 amino acids. Germline V CDR1 and CDR2: SGHAT, FQNNGV. Full variable domain (rest looked up from reference TRBV11-2 and TRBJ1-6): EAGVAQSPRYKIIEKRQSVAFWCNPISGHATLYWYQQILGQGPKLLIQFQNNGVVDDSQLPKDRFSAERLKGVDSTLKIQPAKLEDSAVYLCASSVQGLGNSPLHFGNGTRLTVT.

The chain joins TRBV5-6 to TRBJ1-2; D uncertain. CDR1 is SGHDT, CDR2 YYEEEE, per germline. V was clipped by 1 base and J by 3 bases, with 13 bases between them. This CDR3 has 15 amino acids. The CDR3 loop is CASSLMSGRDYGYTF. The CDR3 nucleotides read TGTGCCAGCAGCTTGATGTCTGGGAGGGACTATGGCTACACCTTC.

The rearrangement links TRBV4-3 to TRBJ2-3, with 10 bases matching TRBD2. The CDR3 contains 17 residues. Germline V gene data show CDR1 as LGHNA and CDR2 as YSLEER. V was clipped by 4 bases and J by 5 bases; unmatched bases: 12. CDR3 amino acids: CASSPSGAGGPGDTQYF. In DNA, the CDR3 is TGCGCCAGCAGCCCTTCTGGAGCGGGGGGGCCAGGAGATACGCAGTATTTT.

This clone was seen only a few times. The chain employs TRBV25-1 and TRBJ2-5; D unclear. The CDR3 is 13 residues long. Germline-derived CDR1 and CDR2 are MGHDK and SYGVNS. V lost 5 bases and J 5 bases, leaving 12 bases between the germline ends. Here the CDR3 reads CASSNIELETQYF. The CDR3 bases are TGTGCCAGCAGTAACATAGAACTCGAGACCCAGTACTTC.

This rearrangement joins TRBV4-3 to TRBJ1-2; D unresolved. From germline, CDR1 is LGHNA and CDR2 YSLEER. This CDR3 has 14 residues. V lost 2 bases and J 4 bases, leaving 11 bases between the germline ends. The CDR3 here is CASSQQGFGYGYTF. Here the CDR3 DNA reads TGCGCCAGCAGCCAACAAGGGTTTGGCTATGGCTACACCTTC.

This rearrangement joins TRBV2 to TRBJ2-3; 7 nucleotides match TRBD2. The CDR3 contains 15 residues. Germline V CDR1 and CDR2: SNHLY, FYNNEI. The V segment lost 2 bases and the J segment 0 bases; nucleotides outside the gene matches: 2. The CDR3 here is CASSEHGGSTDTQYF. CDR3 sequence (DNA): TGTGCCAGCAGTGAACACGGGGGGAGCACAGATACGCAGTATTTT.

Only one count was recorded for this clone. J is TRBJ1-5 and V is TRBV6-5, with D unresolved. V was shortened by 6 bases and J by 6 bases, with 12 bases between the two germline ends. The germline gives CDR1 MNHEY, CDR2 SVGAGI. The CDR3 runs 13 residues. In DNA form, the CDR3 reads TGTGCCAGCAGCGGACTGGGCGGTCAGCCCCAGCATTTT. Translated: CASSGLGGQPQHF.

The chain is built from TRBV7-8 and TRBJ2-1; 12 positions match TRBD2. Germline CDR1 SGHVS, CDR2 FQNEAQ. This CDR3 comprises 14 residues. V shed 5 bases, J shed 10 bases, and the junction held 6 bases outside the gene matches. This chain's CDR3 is CASSTTGTSGEQFF. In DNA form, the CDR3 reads TGTGCCAGCAGCACCACCGGGACTAGCGGGGAGCAGTTCTTC.

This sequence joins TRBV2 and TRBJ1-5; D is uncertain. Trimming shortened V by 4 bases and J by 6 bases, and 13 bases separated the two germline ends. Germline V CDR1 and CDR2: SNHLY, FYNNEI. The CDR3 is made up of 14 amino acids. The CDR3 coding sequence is TGTGCCAGCAGTGTGCGCAGAAATGGTCAGCCCCAGCATTTT. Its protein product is CASSVRRNGQPQHF.

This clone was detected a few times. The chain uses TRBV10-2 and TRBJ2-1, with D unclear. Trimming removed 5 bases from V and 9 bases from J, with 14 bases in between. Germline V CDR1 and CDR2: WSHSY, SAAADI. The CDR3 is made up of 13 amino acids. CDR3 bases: TGCGCCAGCAGTACTGACCTCGCTGGTGAGCAGTTCTTC. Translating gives CASSTDLAGEQFF.

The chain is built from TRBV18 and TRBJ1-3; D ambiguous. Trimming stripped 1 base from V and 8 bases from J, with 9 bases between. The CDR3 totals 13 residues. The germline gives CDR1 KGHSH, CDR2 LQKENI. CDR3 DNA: TGTGCCAGCTCACCACAGGGTATAGACACCATATATTTT. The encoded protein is CASSPQGIDTIYF.